The T cell receptor beta chain under discussion was sequenced for a study of a mutant IDH1 vaccine in newly diagnosed glioma. Overall study: Antecedent treatment encompassed radiotherapy, temozolomide, or their combination; the majority received both.

Documented time point: week 5, during vaccination. With topical imiquimod, each dose of the vaccine consisted of 300 ug of mutant IDH1 20-mer peptide. Those who donated had recent WHO grade 3 or 4 IDH1-mutant, ATRX-lost astrocytomas. The repertoire was sequenced with immunoSEQ multiplex PCR; TCRdb's copy has only in-frame clones and lacks some. The sample lists tens of thousands of clones, around nine tenths occurring once. This CDR3 has 14 residues. The germline CDR1 and CDR2 sequences are SGHVS and FNYEAQ. V lost 3 bases and J lost 6, with 11 bases in between. Of note for this clone: The antigen is undetermined.

This receptor was obtained from a woman aged 45-65 years with glioma. This sample comprised PBMCs, obtained from a glioma patient whose treatment included an IDH1 peptide vaccine. The J gene is TRBJ2-2, the V gene TRBV7-6; tentatively, D is TRBD2 (7 bases). The chain's CDR3 is CASSLWEGAGELFF. DNA for the CDR3: TGTGCCAGCAGCTTGTGGGAGGGGGCCGGGGAGCTGTTTTTT.